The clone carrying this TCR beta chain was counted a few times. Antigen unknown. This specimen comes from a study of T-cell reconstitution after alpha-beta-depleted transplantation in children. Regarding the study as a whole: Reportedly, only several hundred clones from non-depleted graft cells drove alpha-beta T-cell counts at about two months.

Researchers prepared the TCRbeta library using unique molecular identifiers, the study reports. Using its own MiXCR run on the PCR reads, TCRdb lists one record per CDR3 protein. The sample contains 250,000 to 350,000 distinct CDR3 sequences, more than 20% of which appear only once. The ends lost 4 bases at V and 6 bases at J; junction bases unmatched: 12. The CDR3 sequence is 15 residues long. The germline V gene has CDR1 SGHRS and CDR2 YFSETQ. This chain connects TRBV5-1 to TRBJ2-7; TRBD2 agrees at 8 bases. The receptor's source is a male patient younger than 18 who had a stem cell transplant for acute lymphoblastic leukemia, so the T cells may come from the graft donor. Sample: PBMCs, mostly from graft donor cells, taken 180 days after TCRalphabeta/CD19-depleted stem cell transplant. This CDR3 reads CASSATSGGGFEQYF. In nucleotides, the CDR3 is TGCGCCAGCAGCGCAACTAGCGGTGGGGGGTTCGAGCAGTACTTC.